This T cell receptor (beta chain) was found in a study of OX40 agonist ivuxolimab in advanced cancers. Turning to the study itself: The study treated patients with ivuxolimab, an agonistic anti-OX40 (CD134) antibody.

Sequencing used immunoSEQ multiplex PCR; TCRdb keeps in-frame clones, though not all of them. The sample has tens of thousands of clones, about 88% seen once; the top ten hold approximately 0.35%. Germline-derived CDR1 and CDR2 are MNHEY and SMNVEV (reference sequence). There are 13 residues in the CDR3. The ends were cut back, 2 bases at V and 6 bases at J, with 7 bases in the middle. Sequencing was performed on CD4+ or CD8+ T cells sorted from blood, taken in a trial of the OX40 agonist ivuxolimab. The chain carries TRBV27 and TRBJ2-2; D might be TRBD1 or TRBD2, each matching 5 bases. This clonotype was obtained from an adult with an advanced solid tumor such as melanoma, head and neck, liver or kidney cancer. The CDR3 DNA sequence: TGTGCCAGCAGTTTAAGAGGGGCCGGGGAGCTGTTTTTT. Translated: CASSLRGAGELFF.